These 31 T cell receptor beta chains share one sample of origin, sequenced in a study of OX40 agonist ivuxolimab in advanced cancers. Repertoires were generated with immunoSEQ multiplex PCR, while TCRdb's copy carries only in-frame clones and drops some. The top ten clones hold roughly 1% of a sample with about 150,000 clones, about 92% of them seen once. The specimen comprised CD4+ or CD8+ T cells sorted from blood, sampled in a trial of the OX40 agonist ivuxolimab. These receptors were obtained from an adult with an advanced solid tumor such as melanoma, head and neck, liver or kidney cancer.

The gene calls are TRBV11-2 and TRBJ2-1, with TRBD2 matching 12 bases. This CDR3 is 15 amino acids long. Germline-derived CDR1 and CDR2 are SGHAT and FQNNGV. The J segment lost 6 bases and the V segment lost 4 bases, leaving 4 bases of the junction unmatched. CDR3 nucleotides: TGTGCCAGCAGCTCTCTAGCGGGGGGGCGCAATGAGCAGTTCTTC. This sequence encodes CASSSLAGGRNEQFF.

The chain carries TRBV7-2 and TRBJ2-5; TRBD2 matches 7 bases. This CDR3 comprises 13 residues. V was clipped by 5 bases and J by 5 bases; unmatched bases: 5. Germline V gene lookup returns CDR1 SGHTA and CDR2 FQGNSA. The CDR3 DNA sequence: TGTGCCAGCAGCCTTGTGGGGGGGGAGACCCAGTACTTC. This gives the protein CASSLVGGETQYF.

The V gene is TRBV7-3, the J gene TRBJ2-3; maybe TRBD2 (6 bases). The CDR3 is 15 amino acids. Germline CDR1 is SGHTA and CDR2 is FQGTGA. The germline V and J ends were trimmed by 1 base and 3 bases, with 11 bases remaining between them. DNA for the CDR3: TGTGCCAGCAGCTTAAGAGGGACTTATACAGATACGCAGTATTTT. Residues: CASSLRGTYTDTQYF.

J is TRBJ1-5 and V is TRBV28; possible D gene TRBD1, 5 bases. V lost 7 bases and J lost 11, with 24 bases in between. The germline CDR1 and CDR2 sequences are MDHEN and SYDVKM. The CDR3 loop spans 15 amino acids. CDR3 loop: CASIPSGQVGGAQHF. The CDR3 DNA is TGTGCCAGCATCCCGTCGGGGCAGGTGGGGGGGGCCCAGCATTTT.

This clone was observed a handful of times. This chain connects TRBV5-1 to TRBJ1-1, with D tentatively TRBD1 (6 bases). CDR3 length equals 16 residues. Germline CDR1 and CDR2: SGHRS and YFSETQ. V lost 1 base and J 0 bases, leaving 13 bases between the germline ends. CDR3 DNA sequence: TGCGCCAGCAGCTTGACAGGGTATGAGGTGAACACTGAAGCTTTCTTT. Translating it yields CASSLTGYEVNTEAFF.

The J gene is TRBJ2-7, the V gene TRBV10-3; TRBD2 aligns across 8 bases. The CDR3 covers 15 residues. After removal of 5 bases from V and 0 bases from J, the junction contained 6 bases not matched to a gene. CDR1 and CDR2 from the germline V gene are ENHRY and SYGVKD. The CDR3 DNA reads as TGTGCCATCAGTAGTCTAGCGGGCGCCTCCTACGAGCAGTACTTC. It specifies CAISSLAGASYEQYF.

V gene TRBV29-1 combines with J gene TRBJ1-5, with a tentative D call TRBD1 (6 bases). The CDR3 is made up of 14 amino acids. With 6 bases removed from V and 0 bases from J, the gap between germline ends came to 12 bases. CDR1 and CDR2 (germline): SQVTM, ANQGSEA. The CDR3 DNA reads as TGCAGCGTCTTGACAGGACTTAGCAATCAGCCCCAGCATTTT. Translation: CSVLTGLSNQPQHF.

With respect to this clone: At one end, the junction sequence differs from germline, possibly due to a read error. V is TRBV18 and J is TRBJ1-4, with TRBD1 identical over 9 bases. Per germline, CDR1 KGHSH and CDR2 LQKENI. The CDR3 runs 15 residues. CDR3 residues: CASSLHRGPNEKLLF. The CDR3 DNA reads TGTGCCAGCTCACTTCACAGGGGGCCTAATGAAAAACTGCTTTTT. The full variable domain, its missing parts supplied by reference TRBV18 and TRBJ1-4, is NAGVMQNPRHLVRRRGQEARLRCSPMKGHSHVYWYRQLPEEGLKFMVYLQKENIIDESGMPKERFSAEFPKEGPSILRIQQVVRGDSAAYFCASSLHRGPNEKLLFGSGTQLSVL.

The chain recombines TRBV19 with TRBJ2-7, with a tentative D call TRBD1 (6 bases). There are 14 residues in the CDR3. V lost 6 bases to trimming and J lost 0 bases, with 12 bases between them. In germline, CDR1 is LNHDA, CDR2 SQIVND (reference sequence). The CDR3 DNA follows: TGTGCCAGTAGGCCGACAGGCAGCTCCTACGAGCAGTACTTC. Protein sequence: CASRPTGSSYEQYF.

This chain uses TRBV15 with TRBJ2-3; 14 positions agree with TRBD2. The V segment lost 3 bases and the J segment 6 bases; nucleotides outside the gene matches: 11. CDR1 and CDR2 from the germline V gene are LNHNV and YYDKDF (reference sequence). This CDR3 comprises 18 residues. Here the CDR3 reads CATSSRLAGGPGVDTQYF. As DNA, the CDR3 is TGTGCCACCAGCAGTAGACTAGCGGGAGGGCCAGGCGTGGATACGCAGTATTTT.

The V call is TRBV7-9, the J call TRBJ1-3; tentative D call: TRBD1 (6 bases). The V gene's germline CDR1 is SEHNR and CDR2 FQNEAQ (reference sequence). The CDR3 has 15 residues. The V end lost 1 base, the J end lost 4 bases, and 11 bases lay between the germline ends. CDR3 loop: CASSLEGGGGNTIYF. Written as DNA, the CDR3 is TGTGCCAGCAGCTTAGAAGGAGGGGGAGGAAACACCATATATTTT.

The V call is TRBV2, the J call TRBJ1-1; a weak D match, TRBD1 (5 bases). With 2 bases removed from V and 2 bases from J, the gap between germline ends came to 18 bases. The CDR3 is 17 residues long. From germline, CDR1 is SNHLY and CDR2 FYNNEI. The chain's CDR3 is CASSESRVFGSNTEAFF. The CDR3 region has the DNA TGTGCCAGCAGTGAATCCAGGGTATTCGGGAGCAACACTGAAGCTTTCTTT.

CDR3 amino acids: CASMEDRVYGYTF. In nucleotides, the CDR3 is TGTGCCAGCATGGAAGACAGAGTCTATGGCTACACCTTC. The chain links TRBV6-1 to TRBJ1-2; tentative D call: TRBD1 (5 bases). This CDR3 has 13 amino acids. CDR1 is MNHNS, CDR2 SASEGT, per germline. V shed 7 bases and J shed 4 bases, with 13 bases lying between them.

The sample holds one count of this clone. The V call is TRBV7-2, the J call TRBJ2-1; D is perhaps TRBD2 (5 bases). CDR1 is SGHTA and CDR2 is FQGNSA in the germline V gene. This CDR3 has 13 residues. Trimming pared 2 bases from V and 7 bases from J, leaving 9 bases between. CDR3 region: CASSLLALNEQFF. CDR3 nucleotides: TGTGCCAGCAGCTTATTAGCGCTTAATGAGCAGTTCTTC.

The genes are TRBV9 and TRBJ2-1, with TRBD2 matching over 12 bases. From germline, CDR1 is SGDLS and CDR2 YYNGEE. With V trimmed by 0 bases and J by 7 bases, 2 bases remained unmatched. The CDR3 has 15 residues. CDR3 DNA: TGTGCCAGCAGCGTAGGTACTAGCGGGGGGAATGAGCAGTTCTTC. Translated, it gives CASSVGTSGGNEQFF.

The chain recombines TRBV5-1 with TRBJ1-3, with 7 bases lining up with TRBD1. The CDR3 has 15 residues. The junction had 7 bases not matched to a gene; V was cut back by 3 bases and J by 4 bases. Germline values: CDR1 SGHRS, CDR2 YFSETQ. This CDR3 reads CASSSGQSIGNTIYF. In DNA, the CDR3 is TGCGCCAGCAGCTCGGGACAGTCGATAGGAAACACCATATATTTT.

The V gene is TRBV7-9, the J gene TRBJ1-5; D is unclear. Germline V gene lookup returns CDR1 SEHNR and CDR2 FQNEAQ (reference sequence). Between the trimmed V and J ends, which lost 2 bases and 6 bases, there was a span of 8 bases. The CDR3 loop spans 13 amino acids. Here the CDR3 reads CASSLSTGQPQHF. The CDR3 DNA follows: TGTGCCAGCAGCTTAAGCACCGGTCAGCCCCAGCATTTT.

The V gene is TRBV14, the J gene TRBJ2-3; weak D call: TRBD2 (5 bases). This CDR3 region has 14 residues. CDR1 SGHDN and CDR2 FVKESK come from the germline V gene. V lost 4 bases and J 1 base, leaving 9 bases between the germline ends. This CDR3 reads CASSRRGGTDTQYF. The CDR3 coding sequence is TGTGCCAGCAGCCGCCGGGGAGGCACAGATACGCAGTATTTT. Full variable domain (remainder filled in from reference TRBV14 and TRBJ2-3): EAGVTQFPSHSVIEKGQTVTLRCDPISGHDNLYWYRRVMGKEIKFLLHFVKESKQDESGMPNNRFLAERTGGTYSTLKVQPAELEDSGVYFCASSRRGGTDTQYFGPGTRLTVL.

The J gene is TRBJ2-5, the V gene TRBV19, with D perhaps matching TRBD1 (6 bases). Germline V gene sequence: CDR1 LNHDA, CDR2 SQIVND (reference sequence). The CDR3 loop spans 14 amino acids. The V end was cut by 5 bases, the J end by 5 bases, with 15 bases between. CDR3 nucleotide sequence: TGTGCCAGTAGTCGAGACCAGGGGTGGGAGACCCAGTACTTC. Translated: CASSRDQGWETQYF.

The chain couples TRBV7-7 to TRBJ1-3, with no clear D. The CDR3 covers 15 residues. The V and J ends lost 4 bases and 0 bases respectively, with 10 bases between them. CDR1 SSHAT and CDR2 FNYEAQ come from the germline V gene (reference sequence). CDR3 region: CASSSGPSSGNTIYF. CDR3 DNA: TGTGCCAGCAGCTCTGGACCCAGCTCTGGAAACACCATATATTTT. The entire variable domain, with the rest obtained from reference TRBV7-7 and TRBJ1-3, is as follows: GAGVSQSPRYKVTKRGQDVTLRCDPISSHATLYWYQQALGQGPEFLTYFNYEAQPDKSGLPSDRFSAERPEGSISTLTIQRTEQRDSAMYRCASSSGPSSGNTIYFGEGSWLTVV.

V and J are TRBV7-2 and TRBJ1-4; 9 bases match TRBD1. CDR3 length: 15 amino acids. V lost 4 bases to trimming and J lost 5 bases; unmatched junction nucleotides: 5. Germline loops: CDR1 SGHTA, CDR2 FQGNSA. The CDR3 loop reads CASSSPGTGNEKLFF. CDR3 DNA: TGTGCCAGCAGCTCCCCCGGGACAGGGAATGAAAAACTGTTTTTT.

The chain joins TRBV7-2 to TRBJ2-7; 10 positions match TRBD1. Trimming at V came to 5 bases and at J to 3 bases, leaving 7 bases not matched to a gene. CDR3 size: 15 residues. From germline, CDR1 is SGHTA and CDR2 FQGNSA. The CDR3 DNA is TGTGCCAGCAGCACCCGACAGGGGGCGGGCTACGAGCAGTACTTC. Residues: CASSTRQGAGYEQYF.

The chain recombines TRBV5-8 with TRBJ2-2; D is unclear. V was clipped by 2 bases and J by 4 bases, with 9 bases between them. The germline CDR1 and CDR2 sequences are SGHTS and YDEGEE. This CDR3 is 14 amino acids long. The CDR3 nucleotides read TGTGCCAGCAGCTTCGGGTGGGGCACCGGGGAGCTGTTTTTT. This codes for CASSFGWGTGELFF.

The V call is TRBV5-1, the J call TRBJ2-7, with 12 bases fitting TRBD1. In germline, CDR1 is SGHRS, CDR2 YFSETQ. The CDR3 has 14 residues. After removal of 6 bases from V and 7 bases from J, the junction contained 8 bases not matched to a gene. In nucleotides, the CDR3 is TGCGCCAGCACTCACGGGACAGGGGGCGCAGAGCAGTACTTC. Its translation is CASTHGTGGAEQYF.

The chain uses TRBV5-1 and TRBJ1-3; D gene ambiguous. CDR3 length equals 14 residues. Trimming took 3 bases from V and 1 from J, leaving 8 bases between them. Germline V lookup: CDR1 SGHRS, CDR2 YFSETQ. Here the CDR3 reads CASSSLESGNTIYF. The CDR3 bases are TGCGCCAGCAGCTCCCTGGAGTCTGGAAACACCATATATTTT.

This rearrangement joins TRBV4-1 to TRBJ2-4; 14 nucleotides agree with TRBD2. The V and J ends lost 4 bases and 0 bases, in that order; junction bases with no gene match: 5. The CDR3 has 18 amino acids. Germline V gene data show CDR1 as MGHRA and CDR2 as YSYEKL. The CDR3 is CASSPGLAGVGAKNIQYF. The CDR3 DNA reads as TGCGCCAGCAGCCCGGGACTAGCGGGAGTGGGAGCCAAAAACATTCAGTACTTC.

CDR3 DNA: TGCAGTGTCGTTTACGAGCAGTACTTC. Residues: CSVVYEQYF. The chain employs TRBV20-1 and TRBJ2-7; no reliable D call. Trimming shortened V by 7 bases and J by 4 bases, and 5 bases separated the two germline ends. The CDR3 contains 9 residues. Germline V gives CDR1 DFQATT, CDR2 SNEGSKA (reference sequence).

Only one count was recorded for this clone. The DNA is omitted, as the CDR3 cannot be located on it reliably, and the CDR3 follows TCRdb's listing. This sequence joins TRBV6-6 and TRBJ1-4. The V gene's germline CDR1 is MNHNY and CDR2 SVGAGI (reference sequence). The CDR3 is 13 amino acids long, termini counted. The CDR3 loop is CASILELGEKLFF.

The V call is TRBV7-6, the J call TRBJ2-2, with a weak D call TRBD1 (6 bases). V lost 4 bases and J lost 5, with 14 bases in between. CDR3 size: 15 residues. CDR1 SGHVS and CDR2 FNYEAQ come from the germline V gene. The CDR3 region has the DNA TGTGCCAGCAGCTCGACGACACAGGGAACCGGGGAGCTGTTTTTT. Encoded protein: CASSSTTQGTGELFF.

The chain employs TRBV4-2 and TRBJ1-3, with D possibly matching TRBD1 (6 bases). The V end lost 4 bases, the J end lost 4 bases, and 17 bases lay between the germline ends. Germline-derived CDR1 and CDR2 are LGHNA and YNFKEQ. The CDR3 has 16 residues. CDR3 DNA sequence: TGTGCCAGCAGCCCGGAGGGGGGCGCGAGGGGAAACACCATATATTTT. This translates into CASSPEGGARGNTIYF.

V usage is TRBV11-2 and J usage is TRBJ2-7, with a tentative D call TRBD1 (5 bases). V lost 1 base and J 0 bases, leaving 10 bases between the germline ends. The CDR3 spans 15 residues. CDR1 is SGHAT and CDR2 is FQNNGV in the germline V gene. The CDR3 here is CASSLGRQSSYEQYF. Here the CDR3 DNA reads TGTGCCAGCAGCTTAGGTAGACAGAGCTCCTACGAGCAGTACTTC.